The entry below describes one TCR beta chain. The antigen remains unidentified. CDR3 length: 20 amino acids. This specimen comes from a study of a mutant IDH1 vaccine in newly diagnosed glioma. About the study: Investigators started vaccination 4-6 weeks after radiotherapy alone, or with temozolomide cycles. Averaging 40.4 years of age, treated patients were about 60% male and around 38% female. Patients got radiotherapy, temozolomide, or both beforehand, and most got both.

The time point was: week 23, last vaccination. Alongside topical imiquimod, each dose of vaccine comprised 300 ug of mutant IDH1 20-mer peptide. New WHO grade 3 or 4 astrocytomas that were IDH1-mutant and ATRX-lost occurred in the donors. Clones were read by immunoSEQ multiplex PCR, and TCRdb kept only the in-frame ones, dropping some. The sample carries under 70,000 clones, approximately 87% recorded once. The sequence was collected from a man aged 18-30 years with glioma. Sequenced here: PBMCs, sampled from a glioma patient whose treatment included an IDH1 peptide vaccine. This rearrangement joins TRBV21-1 to TRBJ2-7; the table assigns TRBD1, which was not confirmed against the DNA. TRBV21-1 is marked as a pseudogene. DNA of the CDR3: TGTGCCAGCAGCTCCGGAGGACCGGGACAGGGGGATGCTATGGGTTACGAGCAGTACTTC. Its translation: CASSSGGPGQGDAMGYEQYF.